Sequencing of this T cell receptor gamma chain was carried out in a study of γδ T cells in repeated Plasmodium falciparum infection. Overall study: Age- and gender-matched Australian children served as comparison for malaria-exposed Malian children.

Both TRG and TRD chains were sequenced from each sorted sample. TCRdb re-processed the multiplex PCR reads using CATT. This sample has roughly 32,000 gamma-chain clones, with under 1.5% found just once. Points on this clone: TCRdb's protein, taken from a much larger clone, differs from this DNA's translation at residue 9, likely owing to a read error; the protein displayed comes from the DNA.

This receptor was taken from a pool of human donors (malaria-infected and uninfected, not separated). Sequenced input: gamma-delta T cells from blood.

The CDR3 bases are TGTGCCACCTGGGACAGGCTGGGTGGTTGGATCAAGACGTTT. As protein: CATWDRLGGWIKTF. This chain uses TRGV3 with TRGJP2. Because TCRdb records no J gene, it was assigned here through a match of the DNA to germline. This CDR3 is 14 amino acids long. Germline lookup yields CDR1 VTNTFY and CDR2 YDVSTARD (reference sequence). The V and J ends lost 0 bases and 10 bases, in that order; junction bases with no gene match: 8.